This TCR beta chain was captured by sequencing in a study of blood T cell repertoires in COVID-19. The CDR3 totals 12 residues. Original data processing: For nucleated cells, counts were estimated from reference gene primer amplification. Only in-frame clones appear in the TCRdb table, and some are missing; sequencing was by immunoSEQ multiplex PCR. The V and J calls and the clone size are those of that table, but D and trimming were determined from the DNA. The sample comprises 540,000 or so clones, roughly nine tenths of which are singletons, and 7.8% rests with the top ten. The chain recombines TRBV1 with TRBJ1-5; whether TRBD1, the table's D call, matches the DNA was not checked. TRBV1 is a pseudogene locus. Material: peripheral blood. This clonotype originated in a woman aged 45-65 years with COVID-19, enrolled during active disease. In DNA, the CDR3 is TGCACCACAGGACAGCGGCATCAGCCCCAGCATTTT. It is translated as CTTGQRHQPQHF.